Listed below are T cell receptor beta chains from one sample, sequenced in a study of CD4+ T cells in melanoma. Measured with immunoSEQ multiplex PCR; TCRdb has only the in-frame clones, and not every one. The sample includes some 110,000 clones, 92% of them seen just once. Material: peripheral blood. Every receptor here comes from a human donor with melanoma. Each CDR3 is given with its conserved first and last residue. A D gene is named only where the DNA matches it firmly. The size field is filled for only some rows; it gives once, few, many or a size class.

V	J	size	D	CDR3	DNA
TRBV27	TRBJ2-5	once	.	CASSFWGAQETQYF	TGTGCCAGCAGTTTTTGGGGGGCGCAAGAGACCCAGTACTTC
TRBV4-1	TRBJ2-3	.	TRBD2	CATPGGTDTQYF	TGCGCCACCCCCGGGGGGACAGATACGCAGTATTTT
TRBV30	TRBJ2-3	.	.	CAWRLGGTDTQYF	TGTGCCTGGAGGCTCGGAGGGACAGATACGCAGTATTTT
TRBV10-3	TRBJ1-6	.	.	CAIRGDFEGSPLHF	TGTGCCATCAGGGGGGACTTCGAGGGTTCACCCCTCCACTTT
TRBV2	TRBJ2-5	.	.	CASSDGGYRETQYF	TGTGCCAGCAGTGATGGAGGGTATCGTGAGACCCAGTACTTC
TRBV19	TRBJ2-3	.	.	CASIYRVGNTDTQYF	TGTGCCAGTATTTACAGGGTCGGCAATACAGATACGCAGTATTTT
TRBV2	TRBJ2-7	.	TRBD1	CASSGTGVLEQYF	TGTGCCAGCAGCGGGACAGGGGTACTCGAGCAGTACTTC
TRBV2	TRBJ2-1	.	TRBD2	CASSERSGGAGEQFF	TGTGCCAGCAGTGAACGTAGCGGGGGGGCCGGTGAGCAGTTCTTC
TRBV2	TRBJ2-3	.	.	CASSVPGVDTQYF	TGTGCCAGCAGTGTCCCAGGGGTCGATACGCAGTATTTT
TRBV5-4	TRBJ2-5	.	TRBD2	CASSAGLAGANQETQYF	TGTGCCAGCAGCGCCGGACTAGCGGGGGCGAACCAAGAGACCCAGTACTTC
TRBV7-9	TRBJ1-5	.	.	CASSLVSLRAGNQPQHF	TGTGCCAGCAGCTTAGTCAGCCTCAGGGCGGGCAATCAGCCCCAGCATTTT
TRBV19	TRBJ1-1	.	TRBD1	CASSATGLRTEAFF	TGTGCCAGTAGTGCGACAGGGCTTAGGACTGAAGCTTTCTTT
TRBV19	TRBJ2-1	.	TRBD1	CASSVLSGGSYNEQFF	TGTGCCAGTAGTGTCCTCTCAGGGGGTTCCTACAATGAGCAGTTCTTC
TRBV27	TRBJ2-1	.	TRBD2	CASRRGRGNEQFF	TGTGCCAGCAGACGGGGGAGGGGTAATGAGCAGTTCTTC
TRBV21-1	TRBJ2-3	.	.	CASSPRQANTDTQYF	TGTGCCAGCAGCCCCCGACAGGCGAATACAGATACGCAGTATTTT
TRBV7-2	TRBJ1-5	.	.	CASSLRGNQPQHF	TGTGCCAGCAGCTTAAGGGGCAATCAGCCCCAGCATTTT
TRBV27	TRBJ2-7	.	.	CASRPRIWLAGDEQYF	TGTGCCAGCAGACCACGAATTTGGCTAGCTGGCGACGAGCAGTACTTC
TRBV18	TRBJ1-4	.	.	CASSPFETTNEKLFF	TGTGCCAGCTCACCATTCGAGACAACAAATGAAAAACTGTTTTTT
TRBV5-6	TRBJ1-2	.	.	CASSLAGNYGYTF	TGTGCCAGCAGCTTGGCTGGTAACTATGGCTACACCTTC
TRBV5-1	TRBJ2-5	.	TRBD2	CASSLGGRTSGPPETQYF	TGCGCCAGCAGCTTGGGGGGGCGGACTAGCGGTCCGCCAGAGACCCAGTACTTC
TRBV19	TRBJ2-2	.	.	CASCLTGLPGELFF	TGTGCCAGTTGTCTAACGGGGTTACCCGGGGAGCTGTTTTTT
TRBV7-2	TRBJ2-1	.	TRBD2	CASSLQAGGWDEQFF	TGTGCCAGCAGCTTACAAGCGGGGGGCTGGGATGAGCAGTTCTTC
TRBV6-1	TRBJ2-2	once	TRBD2	CASSGGSGRGTGELFF	TGTGCCAGCAGTGGCGGGAGCGGGAGAGGGACCGGGGAGCTGTTTTTT
TRBV7-9	TRBJ2-1	.	TRBD1	CASRKDGTGIYSEQFF	TGTGCCAGCAGGAAGGATGGGACAGGGATTTACTCTGAGCAGTTCTTC
TRBV6-5	TRBJ1-2	.	TRBD1	CASRPTGGFNYGYTF	TGTGCCAGCAGACCAACAGGGGGATTTAACTATGGCTACACCTTC
TRBV28	TRBJ2-7	.	.	CASSTREQYF	TGTGCCAGCAGCACGCGAGAGCAGTACTTC
TRBV19	TRBJ2-1	.	TRBD1	CASSHSQGAVDEQFF	TGTGCCAGTAGCCATTCTCAGGGGGCAGTCGATGAGCAGTTCTTC
TRBV5-6	TRBJ2-7	.	.	CASSLGLSGGSYEQYF	TGTGCCAGCAGCTTGGGGCTCAGCGGTGGGTCCTACGAGCAGTACTTC
TRBV7-9	TRBJ2-3	.	TRBD1	CASSLSQGGGDTQYF	TGTGCCAGCAGCTTATCACAGGGGGGTGGGGATACGCAGTATTTT
TRBV7-3	TRBJ1-5	.	.	CASSLGVNQPQHF	TGTGCCAGCAGCTTAGGGGTCAATCAGCCCCAGCATTTT
TRBV5-4	TRBJ2-6	.	.	CASSPLGPQSSGANVLTF	TGTGCCAGCAGTCCACTGGGACCGCAGTCCTCTGGGGCCAACGTCCTGACTTTC
TRBV15	TRBJ2-7	.	TRBD1	CATSRGYRGGDEQYF	TGTGCCACCAGCAGAGGGTACAGGGGTGGCGACGAGCAGTACTTC
TRBV7-8	TRBJ1-1	.	.	CASSLNSGNTEAFF	TGTGCCAGCAGCTTAAACAGCGGGAACACTGAAGCTTTCTTT
TRBV10-3	TRBJ2-4	.	TRBD2	CAISEAGGTDIQYF	TGTGCCATCAGTGAAGCGGGGGGTACGGACATTCAGTACTTC
TRBV5-6	TRBJ2-2	once	.	CASSFGQLELFF	TGTGCCAGCAGCTTCGGACAGTTGGAGCTGTTTTTT
TRBV29-1	TRBJ2-7	few	TRBD2	CSVTSGTYEQYF	TGCAGCGTGACTAGCGGGACGTACGAGCAGTACTTC
TRBV11-3	TRBJ2-7	.	TRBD2	CASSVPFGLAGQYEQYF	TGTGCCAGCAGCGTACCTTTCGGACTAGCGGGCCAATACGAGCAGTACTTC
TRBV19	TRBJ1-5	few	TRBD1	CASKRQGRNQPQHF	TGTGCCAGTAAAAGACAGGGACGCAATCAGCCCCAGCATTTT
TRBV13	TRBJ2-3	.	.	CASSLAGGGMSTDTQYF	TGTGCCAGCAGCTTAGCAGGTGGCGGAATGAGCACAGATACGCAGTATTTT
TRBV4-3	TRBJ2-7	.	.	CASSQYDGPYEQYF	TGCGCCAGCAGCCAATACGACGGACCCTACGAGCAGTACTTC
TRBV2	TRBJ1-4	.	.	CASSEGGGPDSEKLFF	TGTGCCAGCAGTGAAGGTGGTGGCCCGGATAGCGAAAAACTGTTTTTT
TRBV7-9	TRBJ2-3	.	TRBD1	CASSRTQGQSSTDTQYF	TGTGCCAGCAGCAGAACCCAGGGACAGTCTAGCACAGATACGCAGTATTTT
TRBV7-2	TRBJ1-3	.	.	CASRSGPSGNTIYF	TGTGCCAGCAGATCGGGCCCCTCTGGAAACACCATATATTTT
TRBV28	TRBJ1-6	few	TRBD1	CASSLGQAGSPLHF	TGTGCCAGCAGTTTGGGACAGGCGGGTTCACCCCTCCACTTT
TRBV2	TRBJ1-5	.	TRBD1	CASRLGTGVYSNQPQHF	TGTGCCAGCAGGCTCGGGACAGGGGTTTATAGCAATCAGCCCCAGCATTTT
TRBV7-9	TRBJ1-3	.	.	CASSLIAFSGNTIYF	TGTGCCAGCAGCTTAATCGCCTTCTCTGGAAACACCATATATTTT
TRBV19	TRBJ2-2	.	TRBD1	CASHRGLENGELFF	TGTGCCAGTCACAGGGGGCTGGAAAACGGGGAGCTGTTTTTT
TRBV7-7	TRBJ2-5	.	TRBD2	CASSISGKETQYF	TGTGCCAGCAGCATTAGCGGGAAGGAGACCCAGTACTTC
TRBV6-5	TRBJ2-4	.	TRBD2	CASSYGLAGVQYF	TGTGCCAGCAGTTACGGACTAGCGGGAGTTCAGTACTTC
TRBV4-1	TRBJ2-2	.	TRBD1	CASSQSGTGLTGELFF	TGCGCCAGCAGCCAATCCGGGACAGGGCTCACCGGGGAGCTGTTTTTT
TRBV27	TRBJ2-7	.	.	CASSFRDTGSYEQYF	TGTGCCAGCAGTTTTCGGGACACCGGATCCTACGAGCAGTACTTC
TRBV4-3	TRBJ2-7	.	.	CASSCDRKKVKGYEQYF	TGCGCCAGCAGCTGCGACAGGAAAAAGGTGAAGGGCTACGAGCAGTACTTC
TRBV6-5	TRBJ1-5	.	.	CASSYLRVGQPQHF	TGTGCCAGCAGTTACCTCAGGGTTGGGCAGCCCCAGCATTTT
TRBV7-9	TRBJ2-6	.	.	CASSFQGSGANVLTF	TGTGCCAGCAGCTTTCAGGGTTCTGGGGCCAACGTCCTGACTTTC
TRBV7-8	TRBJ2-3	.	TRBD2	CASSRTSFSRTDTQYF	TGTGCCAGCAGCAGGACTAGCTTTAGCCGCACAGATACGCAGTATTTT
TRBV7-9	TRBJ1-2	.	.	CASSPPGQGGYGYTF	TGTGCCAGCAGTCCTCCGGGCCAAGGCGGTTATGGCTACACCTTC
TRBV5-1	TRBJ2-2	.	TRBD1	CASSFGGQGNTGELFF	TGCGCCAGCAGCTTCGGGGGACAGGGGAACACCGGGGAGCTGTTTTTT
TRBV19	TRBJ2-7	once	.	CASSIVHGLSYEQYF	TGTGCCAGTAGTATAGTCCACGGCCTCTCCTACGAGCAGTACTTC
TRBV7-8	TRBJ2-7	.	.	CASSLPGTNEQYF	TGTGCCAGCAGCTTACCGGGAACCAACGAGCAGTACTTC